This T cell receptor (beta chain) was identified in a study of post-analysis software for immune sequencing data. Unique molecular identifiers had been added to the TCR beta cDNA libraries. In TCRdb, the PCR reads were re-called with MiXCR into one record per CDR3 protein. Of about 560,000 distinct CDR3 sequences in the sample, roughly two fifths are singletons; the top ten hold 1.7%. General study findings and limits: Included in a set of roughly five TRBV segments more frequent in patients than controls were TRBV5-6, TRBV5-1 and TRBV20-1.

With V trimmed by 5 bases and J by 1 base, 6 bases remained unmatched. The CDR3 runs 16 residues. Per the germline V gene, CDR1 is KGHSH and CDR2 is LQKENI. This clonotype has just one count. Its cognate antigen is unknown. The rearrangement uses TRBV18 and TRBJ2-5, with 11 bases fitting TRBD1. This receptor was obtained from a girl aged 10-17 years with multiple sclerosis. The sequenced sample was blood. CDR3: CASSFTGTGGQETQYF. The DNA for the CDR3 is TGTGCCAGCTCATTCACCGGGACAGGGGGCCAAGAGACCCAGTACTTC.